Listed below are T cell receptor beta chains from one sample, sequenced in a study of T cells after yellow fever vaccination. TCRdb processed the 5' RACE reads anew with MiXCR; each CDR3 protein has one entry. The repertoire holds around 320,000 distinct CDR3 sequences, around 4.5% seen once, with roughly 19% in the top ten. This specimen consisted of PBMCs, obtained 15 days after the yellow fever booster vaccination. These receptors all stem from a man aged 18 to 30 who received the YFV17D yellow fever vaccine. Both conserved end residues are part of each CDR3. D genes are given only for firm matches. Clone size appears in some rows only: once, few, many, or a class for an expanded clone.

size	D	V	J	CDR3	DNA
many	NA	TRBV5-1	TRBJ2-5	CASSLGDTSQETQYF	TGCGCCAGCAGCTTGGGAGACACGAGCCAAGAGACCCAGTACTTC
NA	NA	TRBV5-6	TRBJ2-2	CASSLGTIGGELFF	TGTGCCAGCAGCTTGGGGACCATCGGCGGGGAGCTGTTTTTT
few	NA	TRBV4-2	TRBJ2-2	CASSQEQTGTLDGELFF	TGTGCCAGCAGCCAGGAACAGACCGGGACCCTCGACGGGGAGCTGTTTTTT
NA	TRBD2	TRBV11-1	TRBJ2-7	CASSLGLAPYEQYF	TGTGCCAGCAGCTTGGGACTAGCCCCCTACGAGCAGTACTTC
few	NA	TRBV25-1	TRBJ1-1	CASMDSYRGDTEAFF	TGTGCCAGCATGGATTCGTATAGGGGAGACACTGAAGCTTTCTTT
many	NA	TRBV29-1	TRBJ2-1	CSVVLGLWGQFF	TGCAGCGTTGTTTTAGGACTCTGGGGGCAGTTCTTC
many	TRBD2	TRBV29-1	TRBJ2-5	CSVEWRGGLETQYF	TGCAGCGTTGAATGGCGGGGGGGCCTAGAGACCCAGTACTTC
few	NA	TRBV11-2	TRBJ2-1	CASSLAKGDEQFF	TGTGCCAGCAGCTTAGCTAAGGGAGATGAGCAGTTCTTC
NA	NA	TRBV6-2/TRBV6-3	TRBJ2-1	CASSYDVGGPSYNEQFF	TGTGCCAGCAGTTACGACGTGGGGGGGCCCTCCTACAATGAGCAGTTCTTC
few	NA	TRBV20-1	TRBJ2-4	CSARPGLKNIQYF	TGCAGTGCTAGACCAGGGCTCAAAAACATTCAGTACTTC
NA	NA	TRBV7-2	TRBJ1-3	CASSLGPPGTGNTIYF	TGTGCCAGCAGCTTAGGCCCGCCAGGGACTGGAAACACCATATATTTT
few	TRBD1	TRBV6-6	TRBJ2-7	CASSSWTGEISYEQYF	TGTGCCAGCAGTTCTTGGACAGGGGAGATATCCTACGAGCAGTACTTC
few	NA	TRBV6-5	TRBJ1-1	CASSYSRRGYTEAFF	TGTGCCAGCAGTTACTCGAGAAGGGGGTACACTGAAGCTTTCTTT
once	NA	TRBV20-1	TRBJ2-5	CSAHRDTQETQYF	TGCAGTGCTCACCGGGACACCCAAGAGACCCAGTACTTC
NA	NA	TRBV6-2/TRBV6-3	TRBJ2-1	CASMFTPNKQFF	TGTGCCAGCATGTTCACCCCAAATAAGCAGTTCTTC
many	TRBD1	TRBV4-3	TRBJ1-2	CASSHRTGYGYTF	TGCGCCAGCAGCCACAGGACAGGGTATGGCTACACCTTC
many	TRBD1	TRBV12-3/TRBV12-4	TRBJ2-3	CASSLRGTGGGTQYF	TGTGCCAGCAGTTTAAGAGGGACAGGGGGCGGAACGCAGTATTTT
NA	TRBD2	TRBV4-3	TRBJ2-2	CASSQAAGANTGELFF	TGCGCCAGCAGCCAAGCAGCGGGGGCGAACACCGGGGAGCTGTTTTTT
NA	NA	TRBV19	TRBJ2-7	CASSSAASARYEQYF	TGTGCCAGTAGTTCCGCGGCTAGCGCTAGGTACGAGCAGTACTTC
many	NA	TRBV6-2/TRBV6-3	TRBJ1-5	CASDLGSGQPQHF	TGTGCCAGCGACCTAGGGTCTGGACAGCCCCAGCATTTT
many	NA	TRBV5-6	TRBJ2-3	CASSEVVGGPGTQYF	TGTGCCAGCAGCGAAGTTGTGGGTGGTCCAGGTACGCAGTATTTT
many	NA	TRBV7-2	TRBJ2-5	CASSPYQETQYF	TGTGCCAGCAGCCCGTACCAAGAGACCCAGTACTTC